This paragraph covers one T cell receptor beta chain sequence. No antigen is known for it. This may arise from a read error, as a much more abundant clone is one base away. Stable disease denoted Graves' hyperthyroidism without ophthalmopathy progression within 18 months. Hyperthyroidism had been newly diagnosed in patients aged 18 to 65, and its duration was under 2 months. Per germline, CDR1 SGHVS and CDR2 FQNEAQ. The CDR3 has 13 amino acids. Trimming removed 3 bases from V and 1 base from J, with 6 bases in between. RNA transcripts gave rise to amplified TCR beta CDR3 regions. Carried out on the TCR CDR3, a first-round RT-PCR used the HTBI primer set. One entry per CDR3 protein, called by TCRdb with MiXCR from the multiplex PCR reads. The data show under 700,000 distinct CDR3 sequences, 35% to 55% seen once. The data derive from a study of T cells in Graves' hyperthyroidism and ophthalmopathy. Notes on the study in general: Ophthalmopathy, which appeared later, was predicted by the model a median 6.5 months before onset. Appearing also in blood were most of the thyroid clonotypes expanded above 0.001.

Sequenced material: peripheral blood or thyroid tissue (not recorded which). The V call is TRBV7-8, the J call TRBJ1-1; D is ambiguous. The clonotype originates from a woman between 18 and 29 years old with Graves' hyperthyroidism. For the CDR3, the DNA is TGTGCCAGCAGCTTCGACAAGAACACTGAAGCTTTCTTT. Translating gives CASSFDKNTEAFF.